These T cell receptor beta chains were read from a single sample in a study of shared T cell receptors in the human thymus. The protocol was immunoSEQ multiplex PCR, while the TCRdb copy is restricted to in-frame clones and leaves out a portion. The sample includes 500,000 to 850,000 clones, more than 75% of them seen just once. These data are also associated with another study on human thymus T cells.

Sequenced material: thymocytes. All receptors come from a boy in the first two years of life with a congenital heart defect. CDR3s leave out the opening cysteine and the closing phenylalanine or tryptophan. The order of the fields is V gene, J gene, CDR3 protein.

>TRBV2|-
ASSVLLDRGLAGGPKNPYEQY
>TRBV7-9|TRBJ2-5
ASSLEEYQETQY
>TRBV7-8|TRBJ2-1
ASSLFFDNEQF
>TRBV7-2|TRBJ2-5
ASSFRASRGQETQY
>TRBV15|TRBJ2-2
ATSLGNTGELF
>TRBV5-1|TRBJ2-3
ASSHGGGGPKGTQY
>TRBV10-2|TRBJ1-1
ASAGTKNTEAF
>TRBV30|TRBJ1-5
AWSENRGTSNQPQH
>TRBV7-8|TRBJ1-2
ASSFADNGYGYT
>TRBV15|TRBJ2-7
ATSTDPYEQY
>TRBV19|TRBJ2-1
ASSLQGAKYNEQF
>TRBV6-1|TRBJ1-2
ASSGSGGGYGYT
>TRBV6-1|TRBJ1-2
ASIQGGYGYT
>TRBV6-6|TRBJ2-3
ASRQLRDRGKDTQY
>TRBV14|TRBJ1-3
ASSQAQGFYSGNTIY
>TRBV15|TRBJ1-4
ATSRQGFREKLF
>TRBV25-1|TRBJ1-2
ASLGAGAYGYT
>TRBV15|TRBJ2-3
ATTEGWEHTDTQY
>TRBV10-2|TRBJ1-5
ARTRLQGSNQPQH
>TRBV4-1|TRBJ2-7
ASSQSRGSSYEQY
>TRBV7-9|TRBJ2-3
ASSPFPGLGFTDTQY
>TRBV27|TRBJ2-2
ASSPRAGLYTGELF
>TRBV25-1|TRBJ2-1
ASSETRDEQF
>TRBV25-1|TRBJ2-3
ATRTVAGAQDTQY
>TRBV6-5|TRBJ2-5
ASSYSGLFQETQY
>TRBV7-6|TRBJ1-3
ASSPGQFSGNTIY
>TRBV12-5|TRBJ2-7
ASGGGDYEQY
>TRBV28|TRBJ2-3
ASSPPGTANTQY
>TRBV6-4|TRBJ1-3
ANRRGSSGNTIY
>TRBV4-3|TRBJ2-1
ASSQPDRAAYNEQF
>TRBV11-2|TRBJ2-7
ASTFGVLYEQY
>TRBV2|TRBJ2-7
ASRGTFYEQY
>TRBV28|TRBJ2-2
ASRQAGTGSRTGELF
>TRBV9|TRBJ1-2
ASRDVDRSNYGYT
>TRBV5-6|TRBJ2-7
ASSFWLGVSEQY
>TRBV28|TRBJ2-2
ASSPNRRNRTGGLTGELF
>TRBV5-8|TRBJ1-1
ASSKNPSEAF
>TRBV5-6|TRBJ2-7
ASSLVSPGQGHYEQY
>TRBV5-6|TRBJ1-5
ASSKGWGRRQPQH
>TRBV5-1|TRBJ2-1
ASSHLNNEQF
>TRBV19|TRBJ1-2
ASSIGDRGLYGYT
>TRBV6-1|TRBJ1-5
ASNPGTGGQPQH
>TRBV27|TRBJ2-7
ASSRGWRGGCEQY
>TRBV27|TRBJ2-3
ASSPYNPGQGHSTDTQY
>TRBV6-5|TRBJ1-2
ASRADRGRGYT
>TRBV6-4|TRBJ2-1
ASSELASSGVPYNEQF
>TRBV2|TRBJ2-5
ASRAGGPETQY
>TRBV28|TRBJ1-1
ASSPGRGGAAEAF
>TRBV5-4|TRBJ1-3
ASSLAGGLGGNTIY
>TRBV30|TRBJ2-3
AWSVVGRDTDTQY
>TRBV28|TRBJ1-4
ASRNGTLSWVGEKLF
>TRBV18|TRBJ1-2
ASYGPEFPYGYT
>TRBV7-9|TRBJ2-2
ASSFLLELF
>TRBV18|TRBJ2-1
ASSPSAGGALDEQF
>TRBV28|TRBJ1-4
ASREGFLNEKLF
>TRBV7-9|TRBJ2-7
ASPTRDSVH
>TRBV7-2|TRBJ2-3
ASSLGQPTDTQY
>TRBV10-3|TRBJ1-2
AISEFRGYT
>TRBV28|TRBJ2-1
ASSFTSGRVRYNEQF
>TRBV14|TRBJ2-7
ASSQAGQGSYEQY